The clone carrying this T cell receptor beta chain was counted at least ten times. Its cognate antigen is unknown. It was by 5'RACE with 10-nucleotide random UMIs that the cDNA was made. TCRdb called the 5' RACE reads again in MiXCR, with one record for every CDR3 protein. The sample lists 25,000 to 30,000 distinct CDR3 sequences, 5% to 7.5% occurring once. The unsorted libraries were made from 2 million PBMCs kept at -80 C. This sample was included in a study of neurological immune-mediated disorders. General study findings and limits: The study found the most TCR clonal expansion in HTLV-1-associated myelopathy and the least in multiple sclerosis, below healthy controls. Private repertoires in all groups were suggested, as expanded clones shared no CDR3 amino acid sequences across subjects.

The CDR3 covers 14 residues. With V trimmed by 5 bases and J by 5 bases, 8 bases remained unmatched. This TCR came from a woman aged 45-65 years in good health. This sequence joins TRBV12-3 or TRBV12-4 and TRBJ2-5; 7 positions match TRBD1. The sequenced sample consisted of PBMCs. The CDR3 region is CASSTQGIGETQYF. The CDR3 bases are TGTGCCAGCAGTACACAGGGGATTGGGGAGACCCAGTACTTC.